This T cell receptor (beta chain) was obtained from a study of T cells and Merkel cell carcinoma outcomes. The germline CDR1 and CDR2 sequences are SGHAT and FQDESV (reference sequence). The CDR3 sequence is 13 residues long. To note about this clone: The antigen is undetermined. The junction differs from germline at one of its ends, possibly a read error.

Profiled with immunoSEQ multiplex PCR; TCRdb holds only in-frame clones, not every one. The sample shows about 1,500 clones, about 82% of them seen only once. Overall study results and limits: In Merkel cell carcinoma, repertoire and T-cell density reportedly predicted outcomes.

The receptor was isolated from a human donor with Merkel cell carcinoma. The chain joins TRBV11-1 to TRBJ1-5; no clear D gene. Input material: tumor tissue from Merkel cell carcinoma. CDR3 DNA sequence: TGTGCCAGCAACTTATCAGATAATCAGCCCCAGCATTTT. Translating gives CASNLSDNQPQHF.